This T cell receptor beta chain stems from a study of T cell responses to AZD1222 COVID-19 vaccine. Study background: Analysis merged second doses at about 4 or about 12 weeks.

This clone was detected once. Its antigen is not known. General study points: Repertoire sampling occurred only after the peak T cell response. Spike-wide coverage was observed for vaccine-associated CD4 TCRs, with dominant responses at 160-218 and 743-854. Breadth and depth of Spike-specific TCRs rose after two AZD1222 doses.

The V end lost 2 bases, the J end lost 3 bases, and 5 bases lay between the germline ends. CDR3 length: 12 amino acids. Germline CDR1 is MNHEY and CDR2 is SVGEGT. Sequencing was performed with immunoSEQ multiplex PCR; in TCRdb, only in-frame clones are kept and a portion is missing. This repertoire shows approximately 110,000 clones, roughly 87% found once; its top ten account for approximately 1.2%. J is TRBJ2-7 and V is TRBV6-2 or TRBV6-3; D unclear. Sequenced here: peripheral blood, sampled on day 0 of AZD1222 vaccination. The sequence was obtained from an adult in good health. This CDR3 reads CASSYPDYEQYF. The CDR3 coding sequence is TGTGCCAGCAGTTACCCCGACTACGAGCAGTACTTC.